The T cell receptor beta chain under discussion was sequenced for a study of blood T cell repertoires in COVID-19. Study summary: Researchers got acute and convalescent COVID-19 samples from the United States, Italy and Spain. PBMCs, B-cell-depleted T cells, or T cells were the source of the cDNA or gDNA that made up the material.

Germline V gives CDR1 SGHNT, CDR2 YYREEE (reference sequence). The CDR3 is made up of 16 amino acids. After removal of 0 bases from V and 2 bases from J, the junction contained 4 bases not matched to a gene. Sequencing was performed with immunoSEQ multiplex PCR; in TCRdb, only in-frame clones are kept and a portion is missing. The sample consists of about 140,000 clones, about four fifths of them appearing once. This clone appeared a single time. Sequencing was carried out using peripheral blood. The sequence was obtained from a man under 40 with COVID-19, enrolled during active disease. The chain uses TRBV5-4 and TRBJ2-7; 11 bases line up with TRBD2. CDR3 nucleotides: TGTGCCAGCAGCTTGGGCGGGACTAGCGGAGCCTACGAGCAGTACTTC. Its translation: CASSLGGTSGAYEQYF.